This entry lists 11 T cell receptor beta chains sequenced from one sample in a study of blood T cell repertoires in COVID-19. Repertoires were generated with immunoSEQ multiplex PCR, while TCRdb's copy carries only in-frame clones and drops some. The repertoire has approximately 250,000 clones, 84% of them found once; the top ten carry 1.4%. The sequenced sample was peripheral blood. The receptor source for this set is a woman in her thirties or forties who had recovered from COVID-19.

V is TRBV7-2 and J is TRBJ1-4; possibly TRBD1 for D (5 bases). Germline lookup yields CDR1 SGHTA and CDR2 FQGNSA. CDR3 length: 16 amino acids. V dropped 5 bases and J dropped 3 bases, with 16 bases sitting between them. The CDR3 reads CASSATGQLPNEKLFF. The CDR3 DNA reads as TGTGCCAGCAGCGCGACTGGACAACTACCTAATGAAAAACTGTTTTTT.

A word on this clone: The junction differs from germline at one of its ends, possibly a read error. CDR3 nucleotide sequence: TGTGCCAGCAGCCCGGGTCCGGAGTGGTATGCCTACACCTTC. Amino acid sequence: CASSPGPEWYAYTF. This chain joins TRBV2 and TRBJ1-2; the D is unclear. Germline V CDR1 and CDR2: SNHLY, FYNNEI. CDR3 length: 14 residues.

J is TRBJ1-3 and V is TRBV24-1, with 8 positions matching TRBD1. Germline CDR1 reads KGHDR; CDR2 reads SFDVKD. The CDR3 has 13 residues. V dropped 10 bases and J dropped 11; count of bases not matched to a gene: 12. This CDR3 is CATNGGTGSPIYF. The DNA of the CDR3 is TGTGCCACTAATGGAGGGACAGGCTCCCCCATATATTTT.

This clone turned up a few times. V gene TRBV5-1 combines with J gene TRBJ2-1, with 8 positions matching TRBD1. Unmatched junction bases numbered 12, after V lost 5 bases and J lost 8 bases. The CDR3 is 15 amino acids. Germline assignment: CDR1 SGHRS and CDR2 YFSETQ. CDR3: CASRYTDRGRDEQFF. The CDR3 DNA reads TGCGCCAGCAGATATACAGACAGGGGTAGGGATGAGCAGTTCTTC.

In regard to this clone: A junction boundary mismatches the germline segment, possibly from a read error. The chain recombines TRBV7-7 with TRBJ2-5; TRBD2 agrees at 8 bases. The germline CDR1 and CDR2 sequences are SSHAT and FNYEAQ (reference sequence). The CDR3 is 14 amino acids. CDR3 sequence (DNA): TGTGCTAGCAGCCGCGATGGCGGGGGGGAGACCCAGTACTTC. Amino acids: CASSRDGGGETQYF.

The J gene is TRBJ2-7, the V gene TRBV19; 12 bases are shared with TRBD2. Trimming removed 6 bases from V and 3 bases from J; junction bases left unmatched: 6. Germline values: CDR1 LNHDA, CDR2 SQIVND (reference sequence). There are 15 residues in the CDR3. CDR3 nucleotide sequence: TGTGCCAGTAGGGTTACTAGCGGGGGGATCTACGAGCAGTACTTC. Translated: CASRVTSGGIYEQYF.

V is TRBV4-2 and J is TRBJ2-3; 9 bases map to TRBD1. V trimming: 4 bases; J trimming: 3 bases; junction bases outside the gene matches: 11. Germline V gene data show CDR1 as LGHNA and CDR2 as YNFKEQ. The CDR3 totals 17 residues. CDR3 in amino acids: CASSLTRQGDSTDTQYF. The CDR3 DNA reads TGTGCCAGCAGCCTCACACGACAGGGGGATTCGACAGATACGCAGTATTTT.

The chain's CDR3 is CASSFDNGGLAGSVDTQYF. The CDR3 nucleotides are TGCGCCAGCAGCTTTGATAATGGGGGACTAGCGGGGTCTGTAGATACGCAGTATTTT. This chain connects TRBV5-1 to TRBJ2-3, with 13 positions matching TRBD2. Germline V lookup: CDR1 SGHRS, CDR2 YFSETQ. After removal of 2 bases from V and 5 bases from J, the junction contained 14 bases not matched to a gene. This CDR3 spans 19 amino acids.

The V and J genes are TRBV7-3 and TRBJ1-1; D is unresolved. The CDR3 runs to 13 residues. Per germline, CDR1 SGHTA and CDR2 FQGTGA. With 5 bases removed from V and 4 bases from J, the gap between germline ends came to 11 bases. CDR3 DNA sequence: TGTGCCAGCAGCCCTAGTAGCCGCACTGAAGCTTTCTTT. Its translation is CASSPSSRTEAFF.

This clone was seen more than once but under ten times. V and J are TRBV28 and TRBJ2-1; TRBD2 is a possible D gene (5 bases). The ends were cut back, 7 bases at V and 11 bases at J, with 12 bases in the middle. Germline lookup yields CDR1 MDHEN and CDR2 SYDVKM. This CDR3 spans 11 amino acids. The CDR3 region has the DNA TGTGCCAGCATCGCAGAGACTAAGCAGTTCTTC. Translating it yields CASIAETKQFF.

Turning to this clone: The sample contains more than one DNA sequence encoding this CDR3. This chain connects TRBV3-1 (or the pseudogene TRBV3-2) to TRBJ1-1; possibly TRBD1 for D (5 bases). Germline lookup yields CDR1 LGHDT and CDR2 YNNKEL (reference sequence). Trimming removed 1 base at V and 5 bases at J, with 8 bases between. This CDR3 spans 13 amino acids. In DNA, the CDR3 is TGTGCCAGCAGCCAAGCCAGGGATACTGAAGCTTTCTTT. Protein: CASSQARDTEAFF.